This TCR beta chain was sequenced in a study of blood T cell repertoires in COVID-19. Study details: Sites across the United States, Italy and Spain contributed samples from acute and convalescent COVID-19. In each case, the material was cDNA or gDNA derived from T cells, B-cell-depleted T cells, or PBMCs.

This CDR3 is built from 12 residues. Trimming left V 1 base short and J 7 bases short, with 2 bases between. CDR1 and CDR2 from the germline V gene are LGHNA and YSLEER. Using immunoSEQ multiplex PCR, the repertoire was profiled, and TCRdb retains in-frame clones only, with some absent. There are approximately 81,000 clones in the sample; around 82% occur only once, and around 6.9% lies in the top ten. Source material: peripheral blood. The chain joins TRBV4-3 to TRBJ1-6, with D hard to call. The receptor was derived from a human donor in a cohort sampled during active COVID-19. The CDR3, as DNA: TGCGCCAGCAGCCAAGCGAATTCACCCCTCCACTTT. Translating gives CASSQANSPLHF.